This T cell receptor beta chain was found in a study of cytomegalovirus exposure and HLA in healthy donors. PCR was performed using 60 Vbeta and 13 Jbeta primers. Libraries were prepared by immunoSEQ multiplex PCR; TCRdb keeps only in-frame clonotypes and omits some of them. The sample shows approximately 37,000 clones, 80% of them seen only once. Of note for this clone: Sequence at one end of the junction differs from germline and may be a read error.

The CDR3 loop spans 13 amino acids. Germline V gene sequence: CDR1 SSHAT, CDR2 FNYEAQ (reference sequence). Sequencing used PBMCs. This TCR derives from a male donor in good health and CMV-seronegative. V usage is TRBV7-7 and J usage is TRBJ2-7; weak D call: TRBD1 (5 bases). CDR3 nucleotides: TGTGCTAGCAGCCCCACGCAGGGATCCGAGCAGTACTTC. Amino acid sequence: CASSPTQGSEQYF.